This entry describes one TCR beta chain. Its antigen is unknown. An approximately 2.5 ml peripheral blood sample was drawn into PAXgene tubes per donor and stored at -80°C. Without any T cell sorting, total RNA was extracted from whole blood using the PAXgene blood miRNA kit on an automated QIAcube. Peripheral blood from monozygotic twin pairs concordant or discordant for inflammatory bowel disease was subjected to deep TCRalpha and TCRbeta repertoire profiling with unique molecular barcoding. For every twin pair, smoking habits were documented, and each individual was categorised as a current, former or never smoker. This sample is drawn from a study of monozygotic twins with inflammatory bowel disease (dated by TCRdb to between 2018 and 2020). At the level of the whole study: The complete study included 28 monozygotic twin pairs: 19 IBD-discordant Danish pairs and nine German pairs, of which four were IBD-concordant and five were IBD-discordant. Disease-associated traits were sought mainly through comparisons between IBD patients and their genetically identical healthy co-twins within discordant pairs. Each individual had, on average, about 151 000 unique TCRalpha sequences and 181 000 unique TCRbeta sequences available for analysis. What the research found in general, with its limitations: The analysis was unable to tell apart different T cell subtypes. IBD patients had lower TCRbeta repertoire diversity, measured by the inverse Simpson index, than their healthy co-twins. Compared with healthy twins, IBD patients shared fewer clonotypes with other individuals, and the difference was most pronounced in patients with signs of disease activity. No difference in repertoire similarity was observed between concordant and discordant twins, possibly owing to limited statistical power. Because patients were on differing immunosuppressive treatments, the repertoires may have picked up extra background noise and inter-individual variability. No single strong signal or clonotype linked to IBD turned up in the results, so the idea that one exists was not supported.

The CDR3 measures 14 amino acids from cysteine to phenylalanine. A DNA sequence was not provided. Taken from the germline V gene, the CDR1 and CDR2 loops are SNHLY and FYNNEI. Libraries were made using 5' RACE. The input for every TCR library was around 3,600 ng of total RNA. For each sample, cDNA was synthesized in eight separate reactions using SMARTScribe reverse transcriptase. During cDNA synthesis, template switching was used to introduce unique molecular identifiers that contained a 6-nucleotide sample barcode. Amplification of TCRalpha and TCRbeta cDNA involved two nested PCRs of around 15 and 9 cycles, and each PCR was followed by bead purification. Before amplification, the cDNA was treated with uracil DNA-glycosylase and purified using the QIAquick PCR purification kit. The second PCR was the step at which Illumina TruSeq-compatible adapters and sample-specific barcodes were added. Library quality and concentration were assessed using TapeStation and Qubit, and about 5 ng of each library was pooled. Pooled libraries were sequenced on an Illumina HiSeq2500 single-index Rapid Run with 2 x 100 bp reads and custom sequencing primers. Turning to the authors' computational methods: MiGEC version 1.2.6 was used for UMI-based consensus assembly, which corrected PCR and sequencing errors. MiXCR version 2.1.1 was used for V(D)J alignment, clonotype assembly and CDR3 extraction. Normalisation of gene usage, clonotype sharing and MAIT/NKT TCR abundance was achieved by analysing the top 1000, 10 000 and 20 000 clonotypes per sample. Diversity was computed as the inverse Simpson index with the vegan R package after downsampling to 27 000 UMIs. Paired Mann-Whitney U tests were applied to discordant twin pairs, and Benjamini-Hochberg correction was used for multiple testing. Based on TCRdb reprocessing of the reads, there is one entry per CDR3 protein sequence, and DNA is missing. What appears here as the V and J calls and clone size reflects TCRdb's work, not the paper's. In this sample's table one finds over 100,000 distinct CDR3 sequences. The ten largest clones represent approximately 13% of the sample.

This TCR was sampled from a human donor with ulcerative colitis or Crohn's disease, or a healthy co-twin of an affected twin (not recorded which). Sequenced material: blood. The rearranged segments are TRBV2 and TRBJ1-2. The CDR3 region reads CASSERGSNYGYTF.